A single sample is the source of the 16 T cell receptor beta chains below, sequenced in a study of CD8+CD57+ T cells in acquired aplastic anemia. According to the study, genomic DNA was the template for TCR beta VDJ and CDR3 profiling. Each CDR3 protein gets one entry after TCRdb re-called the reads with MiXCR. The table lists about 400,000 distinct CDR3 sequences, 65% to 75% of them singletons. What was sequenced was sorted CD4+, CD8+, or CD8+CD57+ T cells (not recorded which) from PBMCs. These receptors originate from a human donor in good health, serving as a control.

This clonotype was seen many times. V is TRBV20-1 and J is TRBJ1-1; D is unresolved. CDR3 length: 12 residues. V gave up 4 bases and J gave up 3 bases, with 9 bases separating them. CDR1 is DFQATT, CDR2 SNEGSKA, per germline (reference sequence). The CDR3 reads CSATPPDTEAFF. CDR3 DNA sequence: TGCAGTGCTACCCCACCCGACACTGAAGCTTTCTTT.

This clonotype occurred many times. The chain links TRBV2 to TRBJ2-3; 9 nucleotides align to TRBD2. The CDR3 covers 15 residues. After removal of 2 bases from V and 6 bases from J, the junction contained 6 bases not matched to a gene. In germline, CDR1 is SNHLY, CDR2 FYNNEI. The CDR3 loop reads CASSENSAGGDTQYF. Here the CDR3 DNA reads TGTGCCAGCAGTGAAAATAGTGCGGGGGGGGATACGCAGTATTTT.

Concerning this clonotype: No conserved phenylalanine or tryptophan ends this CDR3, so it is likely a read error. No DNA is shown, since the ends of the CDR3 on it are uncertain; the CDR3 is the one TCRdb lists. This rearrangement joins TRBV7-2 to TRBJ2-3. Per germline, CDR1 SGHTA and CDR2 FQGNSA. From its first to its last residue, the CDR3 has 13 amino acids. CDR3 in amino acids: CASSLVWSNTQNV.

This clonotype has just one count. The CDR3 carries no conserved terminal phenylalanine or tryptophan, so it likely arises from a read error. The DNA is omitted, as the CDR3 cannot be located on it reliably, and the CDR3 follows TCRdb's listing. The rearrangement links TRBV7-2 to TRBJ2-5; the table assigns TRBD1, which was not confirmed against the DNA. Germline V gene data show CDR1 as SGHTA and CDR2 as FQGNSA. The CDR3 is 13 amino acids in total, end residues counted. CDR3 sequence reads: CASSFGSADRPQH.

The chain carries TRBV2 and TRBJ1-5; D uncertain. Per germline, CDR1 SNHLY and CDR2 FYNNEI. The CDR3 sequence is 14 residues long. V shed 7 bases and J shed 0 bases, with 10 bases lying between them. In nucleotides, the CDR3 is TGTGCCAGCACAGGTCTCTATAGCAATCAGCCCCAGCATTTT. Its translation: CASTGLYSNQPQHF. Full variable domain (remainder filled in from reference TRBV2 and TRBJ1-5): EPEVTQTPSHQVTQMGQEVILRCVPISNHLYFYWYRQILGQKVEFLVSFYNNEISEKSEIFDDQFSVERPDGSNFTLKIRSTKLEDSAMYFCASTGLYSNQPQHFGDGTRLSIL.

Many counts were recorded for this clonotype. This chain uses TRBV12-3 or TRBV12-4 with TRBJ2-2; the D is unclear. The CDR3 runs to 13 residues. Trimming removed 6 bases from V and 6 bases from J, with 11 bases in between. In DNA form, the CDR3 reads TGTGCCAGCAGCTGGGTCTCGGCCGGGGAGCTGTTTTTT. Translation gives CASSWVSAGELFF.

This clonotype was counted between two and nine times. This CDR3 reads CASSEAWREQYV. CDR3 DNA: TGTGCCAGCAGTGAAGCCTGGCGCGAGCAGTACGTC. The chain carries TRBV2 and TRBJ2-7, with unresolved D. Germline values: CDR1 SNHLY, CDR2 FYNNEI. This CDR3 is built from 12 residues. V lost 0 bases and J 6 bases, leaving 6 bases between the germline ends.

This chain links TRBV2 with TRBJ2-7; tentative D call: TRBD1 (6 bases). V was trimmed by 6 bases and J by 3 bases, leaving 12 bases between them. This CDR3 region has 13 residues. Germline CDR1 SNHLY, CDR2 FYNNEI. The CDR3 DNA is TGTGCCAGCAGCAGAGAGACAGGCTACGAGCAGTACTTC. Its protein is CASSRETGYEQYF.

This clonotype has only one observation. This sequence joins TRBV19 and TRBJ1-5, with 9 bases lining up with TRBD1. The CDR3 loop spans 15 amino acids. Trimming at V came to 6 bases and at J to 6 bases, leaving 9 bases not matched to a gene. From germline, CDR1 is LNHDA and CDR2 SQIVND (reference sequence). For the CDR3, the DNA is TGTGCCAGTAGGAACCGGGACAGGGCTCTTCAGCCCCAGCATTTT. Translation gives CASRNRDRALQPQHF.

The chain carries TRBV7-2 and TRBJ1-6; D unclear. Between the trimmed V and J ends, which lost 0 bases and 19 bases, there was a span of 22 bases. Germline-derived CDR1 and CDR2 are SGHTA and FQGNSA. There are 15 residues in the CDR3. Here the CDR3 DNA reads TGTGCCAGCAGCTTAGCGGGGAGGCAACTCGTGCGGGAGCACTTT. As protein: CASSLAGRQLVREHF.

To note about this clonotype: A junction boundary mismatches the germline segment, possibly from a read error. The chain employs TRBV7-2 and TRBJ2-7; the D gene could be TRBD1 or TRBD2 (5 bases each). The CDR3 length is 12 residues. The germline V gene has CDR1 SGHTA and CDR2 FQGNSA. The CDR3: CASSKARGEQDF. CDR3 nucleotide sequence: TGTGCCAGCAGTAAGGCACGGGGCGAGCAGGACTTC.

This clonotype was observed a few times. The chain carries TRBV19 and TRBJ1-1; 7 nucleotides align to TRBD1. CDR3 length: 13 residues. Germline trimming cut 8 bases from V and 1 base from J; bases unmatched to any gene: 4. Germline CDR1 reads LNHDA; CDR2 reads SQIVND (reference sequence). CDR3 protein: CASCWTGNTEAFF. The CDR3 coding sequence is TGTGCCAGTTGCTGGACAGGGAACACTGAAGCTTTCTTT.

The rearrangement links TRBV20-1 to TRBJ1-2, with D uncertain. Trimming cost V 3 bases and J 7 bases, with 18 bases left between them. The germline V gene encodes CDR1 DFQATT and CDR2 SNEGSKA (reference sequence). This CDR3 has 14 residues. CDR3 sequence reads: CSASRTALDRGYTF. The CDR3 DNA sequence: TGCAGTGCTAGTAGGACCGCTTTAGATCGTGGCTACACCTTC.

A note on this clonotype: The junction does not match germline at one end; this may be a read error. CDR3 in amino acids: CASSLARTNALLFF. The CDR3 DNA reads TGCGCCAGCAGCCTGGCTAGGACTAATGCCCTCCTGTTTTTT. The chain has TRBV7-3 and TRBJ1-4; D is undetermined. Germline V gene sequence: CDR1 SGHTA, CDR2 FQGTGA. The CDR3 runs to 14 residues.

As for this clonotype: A read error may explain this, as a much larger clone is one base away. The rearrangement uses TRBV7-9 and TRBJ1-3; D gene unclear. From germline, CDR1 is SEHNR and CDR2 FQNEAQ (reference sequence). The CDR3 runs 17 residues. V lost 0 bases and J lost 0, with 12 bases in between. CDR3 nucleotide sequence: TGTGCCAGCAGCTTAGCTTTAAGGCGCTACTCTGGAAACACCATATATTTT. Encoded protein: CASSLALRRYSGNTIYF.

This clonotype was detected many times. This sequence joins TRBV30 and TRBJ2-7; no definite D call. CDR3 length: 13 residues. From germline, CDR1 is GTSNPN and CDR2 SVGIG (reference sequence). V was clipped by 0 bases and J by 5 bases, with 11 bases between them. The CDR3 sequence: CAWSVQRSNEQYF. The CDR3 nucleotides are TGTGCCTGGAGTGTACAGAGAAGTAACGAGCAGTACTTC.